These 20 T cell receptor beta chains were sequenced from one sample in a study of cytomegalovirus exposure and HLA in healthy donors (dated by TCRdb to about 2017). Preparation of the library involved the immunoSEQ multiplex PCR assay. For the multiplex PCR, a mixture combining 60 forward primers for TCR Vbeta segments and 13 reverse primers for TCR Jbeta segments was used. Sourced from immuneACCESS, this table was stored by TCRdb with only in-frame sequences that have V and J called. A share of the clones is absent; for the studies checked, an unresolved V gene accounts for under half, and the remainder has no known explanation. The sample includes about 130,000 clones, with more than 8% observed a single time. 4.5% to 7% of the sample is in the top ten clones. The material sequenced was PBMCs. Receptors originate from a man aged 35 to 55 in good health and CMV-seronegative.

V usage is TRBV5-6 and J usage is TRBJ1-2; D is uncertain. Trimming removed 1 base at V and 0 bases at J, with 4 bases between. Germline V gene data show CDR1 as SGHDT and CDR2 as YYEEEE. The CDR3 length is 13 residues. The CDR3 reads CASSLQANYGYTF. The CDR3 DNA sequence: TGTGCCAGCAGCTTGCAGGCTAACTATGGCTACACCTTC.

In nucleotides, the CDR3 is TGTGCCACCACGGCAGGGGCAAACACCGGGGAGCTGTTTTTT. Residues: CATTAGANTGELFF. V is TRBV25-1 and J is TRBJ2-2; possibly TRBD1 for D (6 bases). V lost 10 bases and J lost 2, with 14 bases in between. The length of the CDR3 is 14 residues. Germline CDR1 reads MGHDK; CDR2 reads SYGVNS.

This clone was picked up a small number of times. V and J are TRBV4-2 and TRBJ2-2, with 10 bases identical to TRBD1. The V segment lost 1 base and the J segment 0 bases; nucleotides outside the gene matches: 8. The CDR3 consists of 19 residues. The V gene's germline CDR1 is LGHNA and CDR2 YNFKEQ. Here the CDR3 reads CASSQGQGAHFANTGELFF. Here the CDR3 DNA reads TGTGCCAGCAGCCAAGGACAGGGGGCCCATTTCGCGAACACCGGGGAGCTGTTTTTT.

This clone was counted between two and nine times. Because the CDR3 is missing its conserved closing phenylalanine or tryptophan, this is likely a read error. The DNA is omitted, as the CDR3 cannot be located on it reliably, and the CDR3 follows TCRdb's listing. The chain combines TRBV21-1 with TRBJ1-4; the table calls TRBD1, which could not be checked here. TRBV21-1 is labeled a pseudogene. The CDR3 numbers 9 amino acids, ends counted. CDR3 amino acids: CASSKRSRV.

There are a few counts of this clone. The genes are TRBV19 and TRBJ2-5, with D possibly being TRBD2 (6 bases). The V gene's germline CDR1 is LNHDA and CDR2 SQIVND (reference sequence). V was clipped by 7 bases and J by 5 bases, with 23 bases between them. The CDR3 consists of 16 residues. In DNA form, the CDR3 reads TGTGCCAGTATGAGTCGCGGACCGGGGGTATCGGAGACCCAGTACTTC. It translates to CASMSRGPGVSETQYF.

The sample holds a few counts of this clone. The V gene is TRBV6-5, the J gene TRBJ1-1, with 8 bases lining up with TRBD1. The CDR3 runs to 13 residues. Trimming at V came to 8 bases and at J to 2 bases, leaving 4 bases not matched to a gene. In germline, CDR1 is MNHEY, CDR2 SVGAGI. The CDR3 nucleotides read TGTGCCAGCGTCTCAGGGGGCAACACTGAAGCTTTCTTT. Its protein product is CASVSGGNTEAFF.

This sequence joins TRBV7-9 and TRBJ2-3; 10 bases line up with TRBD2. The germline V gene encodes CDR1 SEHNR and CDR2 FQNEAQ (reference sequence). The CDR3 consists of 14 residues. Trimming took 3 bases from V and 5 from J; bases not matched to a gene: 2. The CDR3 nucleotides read TGTGCCAGCAGCTTGGGACTAGCGAGAGATACGCAGTATTTT. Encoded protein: CASSLGLARDTQYF.

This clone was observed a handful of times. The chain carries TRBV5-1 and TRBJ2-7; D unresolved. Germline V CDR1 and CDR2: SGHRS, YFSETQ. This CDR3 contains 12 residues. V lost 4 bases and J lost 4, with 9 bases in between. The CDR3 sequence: CASSRDSYEQYF. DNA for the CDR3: TGCGCCAGCAGCCGTGACTCTTACGAGCAGTACTTC.

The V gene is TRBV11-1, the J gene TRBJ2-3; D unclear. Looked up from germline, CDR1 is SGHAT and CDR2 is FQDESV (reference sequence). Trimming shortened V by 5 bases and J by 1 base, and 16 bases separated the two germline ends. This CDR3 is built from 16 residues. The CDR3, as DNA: TGTGCCAGCAGCCAAATCCCCTCAGGCGGCACAGATACGCAGTATTTT. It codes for CASSQIPSGGTDTQYF.

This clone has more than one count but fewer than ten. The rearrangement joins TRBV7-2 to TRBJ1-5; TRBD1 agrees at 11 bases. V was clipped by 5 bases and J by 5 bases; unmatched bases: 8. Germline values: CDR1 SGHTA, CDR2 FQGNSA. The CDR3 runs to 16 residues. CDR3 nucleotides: TGTGCCAGCAGCAAGGGACAGGGGGGTTTATATCAGCCCCAGCATTTT. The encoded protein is CASSKGQGGLYQPQHF.

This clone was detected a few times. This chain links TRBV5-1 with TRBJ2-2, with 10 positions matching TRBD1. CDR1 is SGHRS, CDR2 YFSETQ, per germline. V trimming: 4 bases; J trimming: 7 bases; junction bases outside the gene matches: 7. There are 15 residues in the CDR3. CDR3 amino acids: CASSPGTGEHGELFF. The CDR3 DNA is TGCGCCAGCAGCCCCGGGACAGGGGAACACGGGGAGCTGTTTTTT. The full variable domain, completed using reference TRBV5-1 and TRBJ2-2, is KAGVTQTPRYLIKTRGQQVTLSCSPISGHRSVSWYQQTPGQGLQFLFEYFSETQRNKGNFPGRFSGRQFSNSRSEMNVSTLELGDSALYLCASSPGTGEHGELFFGEGSRLTVL.

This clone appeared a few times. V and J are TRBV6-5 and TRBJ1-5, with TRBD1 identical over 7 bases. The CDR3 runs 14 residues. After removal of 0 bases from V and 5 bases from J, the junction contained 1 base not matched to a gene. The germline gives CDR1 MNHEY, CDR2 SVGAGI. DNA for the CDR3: TGTGCCAGCAGTTACTCGACAGGGTATCAGCCCCAGCATTTT. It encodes CASSYSTGYQPQHF.

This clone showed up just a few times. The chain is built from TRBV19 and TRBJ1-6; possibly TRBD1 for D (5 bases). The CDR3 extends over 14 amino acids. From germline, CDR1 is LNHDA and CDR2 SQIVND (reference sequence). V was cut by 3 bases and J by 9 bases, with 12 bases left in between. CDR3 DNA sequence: TGTGCCAGTAGTATCAGGGAGGTGGGTTCACCCCTCCACTTT. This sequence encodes CASSIREVGSPLHF.

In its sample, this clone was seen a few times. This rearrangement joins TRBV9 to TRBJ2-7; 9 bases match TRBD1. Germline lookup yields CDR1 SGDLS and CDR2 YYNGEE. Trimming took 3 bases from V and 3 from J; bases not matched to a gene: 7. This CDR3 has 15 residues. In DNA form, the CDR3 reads TGTGCCAGCAGCGAACATTCGGACAGGGGCTACGAGCAGTACTTC. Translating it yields CASSEHSDRGYEQYF.

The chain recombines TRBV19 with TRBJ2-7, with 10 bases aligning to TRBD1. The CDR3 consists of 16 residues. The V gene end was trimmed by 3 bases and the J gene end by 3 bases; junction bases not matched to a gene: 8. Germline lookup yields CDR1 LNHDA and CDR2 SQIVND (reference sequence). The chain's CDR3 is CASSIRAGTGDYEQYF. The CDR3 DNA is TGTGCCAGTAGTATCCGGGCCGGGACAGGGGACTACGAGCAGTACTTC.

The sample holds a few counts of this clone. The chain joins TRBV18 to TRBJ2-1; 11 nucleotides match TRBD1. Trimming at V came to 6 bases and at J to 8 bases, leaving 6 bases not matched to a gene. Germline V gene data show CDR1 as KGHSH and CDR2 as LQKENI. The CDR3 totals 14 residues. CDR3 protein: CASSPGTGGHEQFF. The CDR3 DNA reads TGTGCCAGCTCTCCCGGGACAGGGGGACATGAGCAGTTCTTC.

CDR3: CASSPQRGHSYEQYF. CDR3 coding DNA: TGCGCCAGCAGCCCACAGAGGGGGCACAGTTACGAGCAGTACTTC. The J gene is TRBJ2-7, the V gene TRBV5-1; 7 bases align to TRBD1. The CDR3 spans 15 residues. The J segment lost 4 bases and the V segment lost 4 bases, leaving 11 bases of the junction unmatched. Germline V lookup: CDR1 SGHRS, CDR2 YFSETQ.

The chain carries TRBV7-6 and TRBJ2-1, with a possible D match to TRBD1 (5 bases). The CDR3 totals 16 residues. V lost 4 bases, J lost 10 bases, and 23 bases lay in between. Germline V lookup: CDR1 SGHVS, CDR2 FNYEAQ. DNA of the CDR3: TGTGCCAGCAGCTCTTTAGTGGCCACCGCCCCAGGGGAGCAGTTCTTC. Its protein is CASSSLVATAPGEQFF.

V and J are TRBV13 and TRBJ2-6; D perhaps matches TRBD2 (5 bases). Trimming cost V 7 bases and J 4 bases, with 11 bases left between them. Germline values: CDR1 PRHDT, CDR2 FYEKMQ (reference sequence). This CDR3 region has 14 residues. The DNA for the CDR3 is TGTGCCAGCACCAAGGAGGCCGGGGCCAACGTCCTGACTTTC. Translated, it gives CASTKEAGANVLTF.

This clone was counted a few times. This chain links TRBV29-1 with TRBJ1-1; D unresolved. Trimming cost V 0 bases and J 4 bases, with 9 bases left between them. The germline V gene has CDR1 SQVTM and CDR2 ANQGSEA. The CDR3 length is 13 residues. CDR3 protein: CSVEEAGSTEAFF. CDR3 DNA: TGCAGCGTTGAAGAGGCGGGCAGCACTGAAGCTTTCTTT.